Shown below are 27 T cell receptor beta chains from a single sample sequenced in a study of patients and donors after allogeneic stem cell transplantation (dated by TCRdb to 2019 to 2021). Library generation was performed with RT-PCR. The listed sequencing device is NextSeq 550. The raw public data were reprocessed by TCRdb itself: fastp quality trimming at Q25, MiXCR clonotype calling, in-frame beta chains only. Rows with a matching CDR3 protein are joined into one entry that keeps the most common DNA and genes. The sample has hundreds of distinct CDR3 sequences on record, 1% to 1.5% of them singletons. The ten largest make up around a fifth of the sample. Source material: blood, either unsorted or a sorted T cell fraction (not recorded which). These receptors came from a human donor who was either an allogeneic HSCT recipient or a stem cell or donor lymphocyte infusion donor (not recorded which). It is not recorded whose cells these are; they may come from a transplant donor.

This clonotype is labeled medium-sized. J is TRBJ1-5 and V is TRBV6-2 or TRBV6-3; D is possibly TRBD1 (5 bases). CDR3 length: 16 residues. V was cut by 2 bases and J by 7 bases, with 18 bases left in between. CDR1 is MNHEY, CDR2 SVGEGT, per germline. This CDR3 reads CASSYTRQGGGQPQHF. The CDR3 nucleotides read TGTGCCAGCAGTTACACTCGGCAGGGAGGAGGACAGCCCCAGCATTTT.

This clonotype is labeled as medium-sized. V gene TRBV6-5 combines with J gene TRBJ2-1, with D perhaps TRBD2 (6 bases). Trimming removed 4 bases at V and 8 bases at J, with 15 bases between. The CDR3 loop spans 14 amino acids. In germline, CDR1 is MNHEY, CDR2 SVGAGI. The CDR3 is CASSSPGVLDEQFF. The CDR3 DNA is TGTGCCAGCAGTTCACCGGGGGTTTTGGATGAGCAGTTCTTC.

By sample share, this clonotype is medium-sized. This sequence joins TRBV6-5 and TRBJ1-4, with D uncertain. Trimming removed 2 bases from V and 7 bases from J, with 11 bases in between. The CDR3 covers 14 residues. The germline gives CDR1 MNHEY, CDR2 SVGAGI. The CDR3 DNA sequence: TGTGCCAGCAGTTACGGCTCCGGGCGTGAAAAACTGTTTTTT. Its protein product is CASSYGSGREKLFF.

By sample share, this clonotype is large. The genes are TRBV12-3 or TRBV12-4 and TRBJ1-6, with D maybe TRBD1 (5 bases). The CDR3 loop spans 17 amino acids. Trimming stripped 4 bases from V and 0 bases from J, with 13 bases between. This CDR3 reads CASSSTATVSYNSPLHF. The CDR3 coding sequence is TGTGCCAGCAGTTCGACGGCGACAGTCTCCTATAATTCACCCCTCCACTTT.

This clonotype qualifies as large (0.1 to 1%). This chain uses TRBV5-4 with TRBJ2-7; 8 nucleotides match TRBD1. The germline V gene encodes CDR1 SGHNT and CDR2 YYREEE (reference sequence). The CDR3 runs 15 residues. V was pared by 0 bases and J by 2 bases, with 4 bases of the junction left unmatched. The CDR3 loop reads CASSLDRGSAYEQYF. CDR3 DNA: TGTGCCAGCAGCTTGGACAGGGGGAGCGCCTACGAGCAGTACTTC.

By share of the sample, this clonotype is large (0.1 to 1%). The CDR3 protein is CASSLGGRYEQYF. DNA of the CDR3: TGTGCCAGCAGTTTAGGCGGGCGCTACGAGCAGTACTTC. This sequence joins TRBV12-3 or TRBV12-4 and TRBJ2-7, with D possibly TRBD2 on 5 matching bases. The CDR3 spans 13 residues. The V end was cut by 1 base, the J end by 3 bases, with 7 bases between.

By sample fraction, this clonotype is medium-sized. This chain links TRBV20-1 with TRBJ1-5, with unresolved D. This CDR3 is 13 amino acids long. The V gene lost 6 bases and the J gene lost 3 bases, with 12 bases spanning the gap. Germline loops: CDR1 DFQATT, CDR2 SNEGSKA (reference sequence). CDR3 bases: TGCAGTGCAACCGACGGACCCAATCAGCCCCAGCATTTT. The encoded protein is CSATDGPNQPQHF.

This clonotype is large by share. This chain joins TRBV18 and TRBJ2-7; D is undetermined. Between the trimmed V and J ends, which lost 2 bases and 0 bases, there was a span of 11 bases. Per germline, CDR1 KGHSH and CDR2 LQKENI. The CDR3 is 15 residues long. CDR3 protein: CASSPSGPGSYEQYF. CDR3 nucleotides: TGTGCCAGCTCACCAAGTGGACCCGGCTCCTACGAGCAGTACTTC.

Relative to its sample, this clonotype is medium-sized. The V and J genes are TRBV20-1 and TRBJ1-1; D might be TRBD1 (6 bases). The V gene's germline CDR1 is DFQATT and CDR2 SNEGSKA (reference sequence). Trimming pared 3 bases from V and 0 bases from J, leaving 17 bases between. This CDR3 has 16 residues. The CDR3: CSARLEGGLMNTEAFF. As DNA, the CDR3 is TGCAGTGCTAGGCTCGAGGGGGGACTTATGAACACTGAAGCTTTCTTT.

This clonotype has just a few counts. V usage is TRBV27 and J usage is TRBJ2-1; TRBD2 matches 7 bases. The CDR3 runs 15 residues. CDR1 and CDR2 (germline): MNHEY, SMNVEV (reference sequence). Trimming removed 6 bases from V and 5 bases from J; junction bases left unmatched: 10. The CDR3, as DNA: TGTGCCAGCAGATTGCGGGAGACATACGACAATGAGCAGTTCTTC. Protein product: CASRLRETYDNEQFF.

Relative to its sample, this clonotype is large. The chain joins TRBV19 to TRBJ1-5, with TRBD1 identical over 8 bases. Germline lookup yields CDR1 LNHDA and CDR2 SQIVND (reference sequence). The CDR3 has 15 residues. Germline trimming cut 5 bases from V and 2 bases from J; bases unmatched to any gene: 5. Written as DNA, the CDR3 is TGTGCCAGTAGTCCTTACAGGGGGGGCAATCAGCCCCAGCATTTT. This sequence encodes CASSPYRGGNQPQHF.

Relative to its sample, this clonotype is large. The chain couples TRBV6-2 or TRBV6-3 to TRBJ2-1; TRBD2 aligns across 7 bases. The germline CDR1 and CDR2 sequences are MNHEY and SVGEGT. The length of the CDR3 is 15 residues. J lost 6 bases, V lost 2 bases, and 7 bases had no gene match. DNA for the CDR3: TGTGCCAGCAGTTACGTCTGGGGGGGTGTCAATGAGCAGTTCTTC. Amino acids: CASSYVWGGVNEQFF.

In this sample, this clonotype is medium-sized. V gene TRBV20-1 combines with J gene TRBJ2-7, with D unresolved. V lost 0 bases to trimming and J lost 0 bases, with 9 bases between them. The germline CDR1 and CDR2 sequences are DFQATT and SNEGSKA (reference sequence). The CDR3 loop spans 14 amino acids. The CDR3 DNA sequence: TGCAGTGCTAGAGATGACCTTAGCTCCTACGAGCAGTACTTC. It encodes CSARDDLSSYEQYF.

This clonotype is medium-sized in the sample. The gene calls are TRBV27 and TRBJ2-3; 10 bases match TRBD2. V shed 3 bases, J shed 5 bases, and the junction held 5 bases outside the gene matches. The CDR3 has 15 residues. Germline CDR1 is MNHEY and CDR2 is SMNVEV (reference sequence). CDR3 coding DNA: TGTGCCAGCAGTTTCGGGAGCGGGAGGGTAGATACGCAGTATTTT. This codes for CASSFGSGRVDTQYF.

By sample share, this clonotype is medium-sized. The rearrangement uses TRBV3-1 and TRBJ2-7; no reliable D call. Germline loops: CDR1 LGHDT, CDR2 YNNKEL (reference sequence). The V and J ends lost 2 bases and 3 bases respectively, with 5 bases between them. The CDR3 runs to 12 residues. The CDR3 coding sequence is TGTGCCAGCAGCCAAAATATCTACGAGCAGTACTTC. Its translation is CASSQNIYEQYF.

By its share, this clonotype is large (0.1 to 1%). An end of the junction does not agree with germline; a read error may underlie this. This chain joins TRBV6-5 and TRBJ2-3; D may be TRBD1 or TRBD2 (5 bases each). Germline V gene data show CDR1 as MNHEY and CDR2 as SVGAGI. The CDR3 totals 17 residues. The CDR3 nucleotides are TGTGCCAGCAGTGACTCGGGGCCAGCGAGGGTCACAGATACGCAGTATTTT. Protein: CASSDSGPARVTDTQYF.

Within the sample, this clonotype is large. This chain connects TRBV7-9 to TRBJ1-1; 9 bases fit TRBD1. The J segment lost 6 bases and the V segment lost 4 bases, leaving 9 bases of the junction unmatched. The CDR3 spans 15 residues. Germline CDR1 and CDR2: SEHNR and FQNEAQ (reference sequence). The CDR3 region is CASSWAGTGSAEAFF. The CDR3 DNA reads as TGTGCCAGCAGCTGGGCTGGGACAGGGAGCGCTGAAGCTTTCTTT.

By its share, this clonotype is medium-sized. The J gene is TRBJ1-4, the V gene TRBV7-9; 10 nucleotides align to TRBD1. Germline V gene data show CDR1 as SEHNR and CDR2 as FQNEAQ (reference sequence). This CDR3 region has 16 residues. The ends lost 1 base at V and 8 bases at J; junction bases unmatched: 7. The CDR3 DNA follows: TGTGCCAGCAGCTTAGGGACAGGGGGACCCCTGGAAAAACTGTTTTTT. Its translation: CASSLGTGGPLEKLFF. The full variable domain, rest sourced from reference TRBV7-9 and TRBJ1-4, is DTGVSQNPRHKITKRGQNVTFRCDPISEHNRLYWYRQTLGQGPEFLTYFQNEAQLEKSRLLSDRFSAERPKGSFSTLEIQRTEQGDSAMYLCASSLGTGGPLEKLFFGSGTQLSVL.

By proportion, this clonotype is medium-sized. The chain uses TRBV27 and TRBJ2-7, with D unresolved. This CDR3 contains 12 residues. V gave up 5 bases and J gave up 5 bases, with 10 bases separating them. Looked up from germline, CDR1 is MNHEY and CDR2 is SMNVEV (reference sequence). CDR3 coding DNA: TGTGCCAGCAGTCCGGGCATCCACGAGCAGTACTTC. It encodes CASSPGIHEQYF.

By sample share, this clonotype is medium-sized (0.01 to 0.1%). V is TRBV5-6 and J is TRBJ2-4; D might be TRBD2 (6 bases). The CDR3 extends over 17 amino acids. Looked up from germline, CDR1 is SGHDT and CDR2 is YYEEEE. The V end lost 4 bases, the J end lost 0 bases, and 17 bases lay between the germline ends. The CDR3 loop reads CASSLVSGSLAKNIQYF. The CDR3 DNA reads as TGTGCCAGCAGCCTGGTCTCCGGGAGCTTAGCCAAAAACATTCAGTACTTC.

This clonotype is large by share. The CDR3 region is CAINPTSGREPQETQYF. The CDR3 nucleotides are TGTGCCATCAACCCGACTAGCGGGAGGGAACCCCAAGAGACCCAGTACTTC. V and J are TRBV2 and TRBJ2-5; TRBD2 aligns across 14 bases. V was pared by 10 bases and J by 1 base, with 11 bases of the junction left unmatched. This CDR3 has 17 residues. Germline CDR1 is SNHLY and CDR2 is FYNNEI. Based on the CDR3 plus reference TRBV2 and TRBJ2-5, the full variable domain is EPEVTQTPSHQVTQMGQEVILRCVPISNHLYFYWYRQILGQKVEFLVSFYNNEISEKSEIFDDQFSVERPDGSNFTLKIRSTKLEDSAMYFCAINPTSGREPQETQYFGPGTRLLVL.

By share, this clonotype ranks as large. This chain joins TRBV20-1 and TRBJ2-5; 7 bases agree with TRBD2. Trimming removed 2 bases from V and 5 bases from J; junction bases left unmatched: 8. Germline CDR1 DFQATT, CDR2 SNEGSKA (reference sequence). The CDR3 is 14 amino acids. This CDR3 is CSARLAASAETQYF. The CDR3, as DNA: TGCAGTGCTAGACTAGCGGCCTCCGCCGAGACCCAGTACTTC.

By sample share, this clonotype is large. The V gene is TRBV6-5, the J gene TRBJ2-2; 11 bases map to TRBD2. The CDR3 is 20 residues long. Trimming removed 0 bases from V and 1 base from J; junction bases left unmatched: 10. Germline-derived CDR1 and CDR2 are MNHEY and SVGAGI. CDR3 coding DNA: TGTGCCAGCAGTTACTCCAGTCCACTCCTAGCGGGAGGGAACACCGGGGAGCTGTTTTTT. Translating it yields CASSYSSPLLAGGNTGELFF.

This clonotype is categorized as medium-sized. This chain links TRBV28 with TRBJ2-7, with D perhaps TRBD2 (5 bases). Trimming cost V 8 bases and J 3 bases, with 17 bases left between them. Germline CDR1 is MDHEN and CDR2 is SYDVKM. The CDR3 extends over 14 amino acids. CDR3 residues: CASYGSETSYEQYF. In DNA form, the CDR3 reads TGTGCCAGCTATGGGAGCGAGACGAGCTACGAGCAGTACTTC.

This clonotype is labeled medium-sized. V is TRBV14 and J is TRBJ2-7; TRBD2 matches 8 bases. The CDR3 has 14 residues. Germline V CDR1 and CDR2: SGHDN, FVKESK. Germline trimming cut 4 bases from V and 5 bases from J; bases unmatched to any gene: 7. CDR3 DNA sequence: TGTGCCAGCAGCCGGGGAGCGGGAGTCCACGAGCAGTACTTC. It specifies CASSRGAGVHEQYF.

By share of the sample, this clonotype is medium-sized (0.01 to 0.1%). This chain joins TRBV4-2 and TRBJ1-5, with a possible D match to TRBD1 (5 bases). Per germline, CDR1 LGHNA and CDR2 YNFKEQ. V was shortened by 2 bases and J by 2 bases, with 13 bases between the two germline ends. The CDR3 contains 16 residues. CDR3 amino acids: CASSQTEPGGNQPQHF. CDR3 coding DNA: TGTGCCAGCAGCCAAACCGAACCGGGGGGCAATCAGCCCCAGCATTTT.

This clonotype ranks as medium-sized. The chain joins TRBV5-1 to TRBJ2-1, with 13 bases identical to TRBD2. V gave up 0 bases and J gave up 5 bases; unmatched junction bases: 2. The CDR3 has 16 amino acids. Germline CDR1 and CDR2: SGHRS and YFSETQ. CDR3 nucleotides: TGCGCCAGCAGCTTGGGTGGGACTAGCGGGAACAATGAGCAGTTCTTC. It encodes CASSLGGTSGNNEQFF.